The T cell receptor beta chain under discussion was sequenced for a study of CD8 T cells in ankylosing spondylitis (dated by TCRdb to 2017 to 2019). As for the study more broadly: The study set out to find disease-linked TCR variants by profiling T cell receptor beta repertoires in ankylosing spondylitis patients and healthy donors. Samples of peripheral blood were taken, and for ankylosing spondylitis patients, synovial fluid was collected as well. The whole study cohort included over a hundred healthy donors and about two dozen ankylosing spondylitis patients. Broad study findings and their caveats: The disease-linked clones were reported to be significantly enriched in matched synovial fluid samples from ankylosing spondylitis patients. The disease-linked clones showed a CD8+ phenotype and occurred at relatively low frequencies in peripheral blood. A TCR beta motif of several highly homologous amino acid variants appeared characteristic of blood from ankylosing spondylitis patients. Some motif variants were previously reported in synovial fluid and blood of reactive arthritis patients, suggesting common disease-initiation mechanisms.

Notes on this clonotype: There is no known antigen for this receptor. This may come from a read error, since a much larger clone is one base off.

Trimming removed 6 bases from V and 3 bases from J, leaving 6 bases between the germline ends. Taken from cysteine to phenylalanine, the CDR3 has 11 residues. Only CDR3 DNA remains: 33 bases, in frame from the first base. TCRdb names Illumina HiSeq 2500 as the instrument used. TCR beta libraries were prepared by quantitative 5'-RACE with molecular barcodes. The paper's data handling went like this. Disease-linked TCR variants were identified with a new computational method built on a probabilistic model of VDJ rearrangement. TCRdb's own reprocessing of the public reads used fastp at Q25 and MiXCR and kept productive beta chains. Each CDR3 protein appears once, grouped with its most common genes and DNA. TCRdb, not the original authors, processed these V and J calls. For this sample the table gives approximately 240,000 distinct CDR3 sequences, of which over 9.5% were detected only once. The leading ten clones occupy about 2.8% of the sample.

The chain uses TRBV12-3 or TRBV12-4 and TRBJ2-7, with no confident D gene call. Sequencing was carried out using blood, either unsorted or a sorted T cell fraction (not recorded which). The TCR was taken from a male donor with ankylosing spondylitis or in good health (not recorded which). The CDR3 has the sequence CASSDVYEQYF. The DNA reads TGTGCCAGCAGCGATGTCTACGAGCAGTACTTC.